The 9 T cell receptor beta chains presented below share a single source sample, sequenced in a study of molecular identifiers for immune sequencing clone quantification. MiXCR was run by TCRdb on the PCR reads, yielding one entry per CDR3 protein. Altogether about 640,000 distinct CDR3 sequences are present, about 20% being singletons, with the ten largest covering roughly 0.9%. Specimen: naive CD8+ T cells from blood, with Jurkat cell RNA spiked in. Described subset: FACS-sorted CD8+CD4-CCR7+CD45RA+ naive T cells. The receptors shown here come from a human donor in good health. Some libraries in this study had Jurkat cell RNA spiked in.

This clonotype appeared a few times. Here the CDR3 reads CASSLVDRRDYGYTF. As DNA, the CDR3 is TGTGCCAGCAGCTTAGTGGACAGGCGAGACTATGGCTACACCTTC. The genes are TRBV7-8 and TRBJ1-2, with 7 bases lining up with TRBD1. J lost 3 bases, V lost 1 base, and 5 bases had no gene match. The length of the CDR3 is 15 residues. Germline V gene sequence: CDR1 SGHVS, CDR2 FQNEAQ.

Concerning this clonotype itself: An end of the junction does not agree with germline; a read error may underlie this. This chain uses TRBV7-6 with TRBJ1-5; TRBD1 matches at 9 bases. This CDR3 contains 17 residues. Germline loops: CDR1 SGHVS, CDR2 FNYEAQ. The CDR3 bases are TGTGCCAGCAGCTTAGAATTGGGGGGACAGGGTGGACAGCTCCAGCATTTT. It is translated as CASSLELGGQGGQLQHF. Based on the CDR3 plus reference TRBV7-6 and TRBJ1-5, the full variable domain is GAGVSQSPRYKVTKRGQDVALRCDPISGHVSLYWYRQALGQGPEFLTYFNYEAQQDKSGLPNDRFSAERPEGSISTLTIQRTEQRDSAMYRCASSLELGGQGGQLQHFGDGTRLSIL.

Worth noting for this clonotype: This may come from a read error, since a much larger clone is one base off. The gene calls are TRBV20-1 and TRBJ2-7, with D uncertain. Germline-derived CDR1 and CDR2 are DFQATT and SNEGSKA (reference sequence). The CDR3 is 14 residues long. Trimming removed 0 bases at V and 3 bases at J, with 12 bases between. The CDR3 sequence: CSARDREDLYEQYF. Here the CDR3 DNA reads TGCAGTGCTAGAGATCGAGAGGATCTCTACGAGCAGTACTTC.

On this clonotype itself: With a much larger clone just one base away, this may be a read error. The rearrangement uses TRBV10-3 and TRBJ1-1, with D hard to call. CDR3 length equals 12 residues. Germline V gene sequence: CDR1 ENHRY, CDR2 SYGVKD. CDR3 DNA sequence: TGTGCCACCAGTGAGTCGGGCACTGAAGCTTTCTTT. Its translation is CATSESGTEAFF.

This clonotype was counted ten times or more. The chain couples TRBV27 to TRBJ2-3; TRBD2 might be the D (5 bases). The V and J ends lost 1 base and 5 bases respectively, with 7 bases between them. The length of the CDR3 is 13 residues. Germline-derived CDR1 and CDR2 are MNHEY and SMNVEV (reference sequence). CDR3 DNA: TGTGCCAGCAGTTTATGGGCGGGAGATACGCAGTATTTT. This gives the protein CASSLWAGDTQYF.

Regarding this clonotype: A single base separates this from a much larger clone, so it may be a read error. The chain joins TRBV6-5 to TRBJ1-1; 10 bases are a match to TRBD1. The CDR3 has 15 amino acids. With V trimmed by 10 bases and J by 3 bases, 11 bases remained unmatched. Germline CDR1 MNHEY, CDR2 SVGAGI. CDR3 residues: CAILRGTGDYTEAFF. CDR3 DNA: TGTGCCATCCTGCGTGGGACAGGGGATTACACTGAAGCTTTCTTT.

The CDR3 DNA reads as TGTGCCAGCAGTTTAGACACTACGAGGAGCCATGAGCAGTTCTTC. Amino acid sequence: CASSLDTTRSHEQFF. The V call is TRBV12-3 or TRBV12-4, the J call TRBJ2-1; D gene ambiguous. This CDR3 region has 15 residues. Trimming shortened V by 1 base and J by 8 bases, and 15 bases separated the two germline ends.

This clonotype has only a few counts. A much larger clone lies a single base off, so this may be a read error. The V and J genes are TRBV4-1 and TRBJ2-3, with D unclear. In germline, CDR1 is MGHRA, CDR2 YSYEKL. The CDR3 is 12 amino acids. The CDR3: CASSPTSQTRYF. CDR3 in DNA: TGCGCCAGCAGCCCGACCAGCCAGACGCGGTATTTT.

This clonotype was seen only a few times. Possible read error: a much larger clone is one base away. The CDR3 does not close with the conserved phenylalanine or tryptophan, likely indicating a read error. CDR3 coding DNA: TGCGCCAGCCCCCGGGACAGGGTAACAGATACGCAGTATTCT. Translating it yields CASPRDRVTDTQYS. The chain uses TRBV5-1 and TRBJ2-3; TRBD1 matches 9 bases. V was pared by 7 bases and J by 3 bases, with 6 bases of the junction left unmatched. CDR3 length: 14 amino acids. The germline V gene encodes CDR1 SGHRS and CDR2 YFSETQ.